Shown below are 30 T cell receptor beta chains from a single sample sequenced in a study of identical twins. TCRdb recomputed calls from the 5' RACE reads with MiXCR, one row per CDR3 protein. The table has a few hundred thousand distinct CDR3 sequences, more than 9.5% seen once; the top ten hold roughly 4%. These data are also associated with another study on yellow fever vaccine responses in identical twins.

The source material was memory (CD45RO+) T cells sorted from blood. The source is a woman under 30 in good health.

This clonotype was counted many times. The rearrangement uses TRBV12-3 or TRBV12-4 and TRBJ1-6; D is possibly TRBD1 (6 bases). The CDR3 is made up of 13 amino acids. V was clipped by 6 bases and J by 10 bases, with 13 bases between them. Here the CDR3 reads CASRVQGGSPLHF. CDR3 DNA sequence: TGTGCCAGCAGGGTACAGGGTGGATCACCCCTCCACTTT.

The chain combines TRBV5-1 with TRBJ2-5; tentatively, D is TRBD1 (7 bases). Trimming took 3 bases from V and 0 from J, leaving 12 bases between them. The CDR3 is made up of 15 amino acids. Germline CDR1 SGHRS, CDR2 YFSETQ. The CDR3 DNA reads TGCGCCAGCAGCTCGGCGGGACAGTACCAAGAGACCCAGTACTTC. Protein product: CASSSAGQYQETQYF.

Only a few counts were recorded for this clonotype. This CDR3 is CASSWQRATGELFF. The CDR3 DNA is TGTGCCAGCAGTTGGCAGAGGGCCACCGGGGAGCTGTTTTTT. The chain employs TRBV2 and TRBJ2-2; a possible D gene is TRBD2 (5 bases). V dropped 5 bases and J dropped 4 bases, with 11 bases sitting between them. The CDR3 consists of 14 residues. Germline V CDR1 and CDR2: SNHLY, FYNNEI.

V is TRBV7-8 and J is TRBJ2-3; possible D gene TRBD2, 5 bases. The CDR3 totals 14 residues. CDR1 and CDR2 (germline): SGHVS, FQNEAQ. Trimming left V 2 bases short and J 10 bases short, with 16 bases between. In nucleotides, the CDR3 is TGTGCCAGCAGCTTACGTCCTAGCCTCGGGGCGCAGTATTTT. Amino acids: CASSLRPSLGAQYF.

The rearrangement joins TRBV10-2 to TRBJ2-2; no firm D call. V lost 0 bases, J lost 7 bases, and 6 bases lay in between. The CDR3 consists of 13 residues. Per the germline V gene, CDR1 is WSHSY and CDR2 is SAAADI. DNA of the CDR3: TGCGCCAGCAGTGAGTCGTGGATCGGGGAGCTGTTTTTT. Its translation: CASSESWIGELFF.

Many counts were recorded for this clonotype. The rearrangement links TRBV4-2 to TRBJ2-7; 12 bases are a match to TRBD1. From germline, CDR1 is LGHNA and CDR2 YNFKEQ. This CDR3 region has 16 residues. The V segment lost 4 bases and the J segment 9 bases; nucleotides outside the gene matches: 13. CDR3 in DNA: TGTGCCAGCAGCCCAGTCGACGGGACAGGGGGCGTAGGGCAGTACTTC. The encoded protein is CASSPVDGTGGVGQYF.

This clonotype was seen a handful of times. The V and J genes are TRBV18 and TRBJ2-7, with 8 bases lining up with TRBD2. V shed 4 bases and J 5 bases; nucleotides not matched to a gene: 7. The CDR3 totals 14 residues. The germline V gene encodes CDR1 KGHSH and CDR2 LQKENI. CDR3 sequence: CASSRGLGVDEQYF. CDR3 in DNA: TGTGCCAGCTCACGGGGACTAGGAGTCGACGAGCAGTACTTC.

Only a few counts were recorded for this clonotype. The chain carries TRBV6-2 or TRBV6-3 and TRBJ1-6; D not resolved. The V end was cut by 6 bases, the J end by 3 bases, with 12 bases between. The CDR3 is 15 amino acids. Germline V CDR1 and CDR2: MNHEY, SVGEGT. CDR3 in DNA: TGTGCCAGCAGAATCGCCGGGATCTATAATTCACCCCTCCACTTT. Protein product: CASRIAGIYNSPLHF.

The rearrangement joins TRBV6-1 to TRBJ2-7; tentative D call: TRBD2 (7 bases). This CDR3 contains 16 residues. V was trimmed by 5 bases and J by 3 bases, leaving 20 bases between them. Germline loops: CDR1 MNHNS, CDR2 SASEGT. In DNA form, the CDR3 reads TGTGCCAGCAGTAGAGGCGGGGGCCCGAAAATCTACGAGCAGTACTTC. Translation gives CASSRGGGPKIYEQYF.

The V call is TRBV9, the J call TRBJ2-3, with TRBD2 identical over 8 bases. The CDR3 consists of 19 residues. Looked up from germline, CDR1 is SGDLS and CDR2 is YYNGEE. V lost 4 bases and J lost 2; bases outside the gene matches: 18. The CDR3 here is CASSLPRTGGPRDTDTQYF. The CDR3 nucleotides are TGTGCCAGCAGCCTACCAAGAACGGGGGGGCCGCGTGACACAGATACGCAGTATTTT.

This chain links TRBV7-3 with TRBJ2-3, with D maybe TRBD2 (6 bases). V was cut by 7 bases and J by 2 bases, with 16 bases left in between. Germline values: CDR1 SGHTA, CDR2 FQGTGA. The CDR3 is made up of 15 amino acids. Written as DNA, the CDR3 is TGTGCCAGCACCCGCGAGGGAGGAAACACAGATACGCAGTATTTT. Protein: CASTREGGNTDTQYF.

V gene TRBV6-1 combines with J gene TRBJ2-7, with 7 bases fitting TRBD2. Germline lookup yields CDR1 MNHNS and CDR2 SASEGT. With 7 bases clipped from V and 3 bases from J, the junction kept 9 bases outside the gene matches. The CDR3 covers 14 residues. Here the CDR3 DNA reads TGTGCCAGCAAGTCGGGGGGAACTTACTACGAGCAGTACTTC. It yields the protein CASKSGGTYYEQYF.

The V call is TRBV6-6, the J call TRBJ2-7; D is unclear. The CDR3 has 11 residues. Germline V gives CDR1 MNHNY, CDR2 SVGAGI (reference sequence). Trimming took off 3 bases at V and 9 bases at J, with 9 bases between the two ends. The CDR3 here is CASSYFLGQYF. As DNA, the CDR3 is TGTGCCAGCAGTTATTTCCTCGGGCAGTACTTC.

J is TRBJ2-3 and V is TRBV7-9, with D possibly TRBD1 on 5 matching bases. The V end lost 3 bases, the J end lost 2 bases, and 12 bases lay between the germline ends. Germline CDR1 reads SEHNR; CDR2 reads FQNEAQ (reference sequence). The CDR3 has 15 amino acids. The CDR3 reads CASSLGRANTDTQYF. For the CDR3, the DNA is TGTGCCAGCAGCTTGGGCAGGGCGAACACAGATACGCAGTATTTT.

The V and J genes are TRBV6-5 and TRBJ2-1; 14 bases line up with TRBD2. V was pared by 2 bases and J by 7 bases, with 4 bases of the junction left unmatched. From germline, CDR1 is MNHEY and CDR2 SVGAGI. The CDR3 is 16 residues long. The CDR3 nucleotides are TGTGCCAGCAGTTACAGGGGACTAGCGGGAGAAAATGAGCAGTTCTTC. Residues: CASSYRGLAGENEQFF.

The rearrangement links TRBV7-3 to TRBJ2-7, with D perhaps matching TRBD1 or TRBD2 (5 bases each). The CDR3 spans 14 residues. The germline CDR1 and CDR2 sequences are SGHTA and FQGTGA. Trimming shortened V by 0 bases and J by 5 bases, and 11 bases separated the two germline ends. The CDR3 nucleotides are TGTGCCAGCAGCTTAACGGGAGACAGACACGAGCAGTACTTC. Residues: CASSLTGDRHEQYF.

This clonotype was observed a few times. The DNA of the CDR3 is TGTGCCAGCAGCCAAGGGCGGGATAGGTTTTACAATGAGCAGTTCTTC. Translated, it gives CASSQGRDRFYNEQFF. The chain has TRBV3-1 and TRBJ2-1, with D maybe TRBD2 (6 bases). CDR1 and CDR2 from the germline V gene are LGHDT and YNNKEL (reference sequence). The V gene lost 1 base and the J gene lost 4 bases, with 14 bases spanning the gap. The CDR3 length is 16 residues.

In this sample, this clonotype turned up many times. The chain is built from TRBV12-3 or TRBV12-4 and TRBJ1-1; 7 bases align to TRBD1. The CDR3 loop spans 12 amino acids. Unmatched junction bases numbered 3, after V lost 5 bases and J lost 6 bases. CDR3 sequence reads: CASSPDRPEAFF. Here the CDR3 DNA reads TGTGCCAGCAGTCCGGACAGGCCTGAAGCTTTCTTT.

There are many counts of this clonotype. The V call is TRBV6-5, the J call TRBJ2-1; TRBD2 matches at 12 bases. Trimming at V came to 2 bases and at J to 8 bases, leaving 4 bases not matched to a gene. Per the germline V gene, CDR1 is MNHEY and CDR2 is SVGAGI. The length of the CDR3 is 15 residues. CDR3 coding DNA: TGTGCCAGCAGTTACGCTAGCGGGGGGGCCGATGAGCAGTTCTTC. It specifies CASSYASGGADEQFF.

This rearrangement joins TRBV19 to TRBJ1-1; D is possibly TRBD1 (5 bases). Germline V CDR1 and CDR2: LNHDA, SQIVND (reference sequence). The V end lost 8 bases, the J end lost 4 bases, and 8 bases lay between the germline ends. The CDR3 consists of 11 residues. This CDR3 reads CASDSSTEAFF. The DNA of the CDR3 is TGTGCCAGTGACAGCTCCACTGAAGCTTTCTTT.

This clonotype was observed a handful of times. V gene TRBV15 combines with J gene TRBJ2-1, with 7 bases identical to TRBD1. The CDR3 spans 16 residues. With 3 bases clipped from V and 4 bases from J, the junction kept 9 bases outside the gene matches. Germline CDR1 reads LNHNV; CDR2 reads YYDKDF (reference sequence). For the CDR3, the DNA is TGTGCCACCAGCAGGAGCCCGGGACAGAGTTACAATGAGCAGTTCTTC. This codes for CATSRSPGQSYNEQFF.

This chain links TRBV20-1 with TRBJ2-5; perhaps TRBD1 as D (5 bases). V lost 3 bases and J lost 3, with 8 bases in between. There are 12 residues in the CDR3. The germline V gene has CDR1 DFQATT and CDR2 SNEGSKA (reference sequence). The CDR3 sequence is CSARLTEETQYF. The CDR3 bases are TGCAGTGCTAGGTTGACAGAAGAGACCCAGTACTTC.

This clonotype has only a few counts. J is TRBJ2-3 and V is TRBV29-1; D possibly uses TRBD1 or TRBD2 (5 bases each). V was cut by 6 bases and J by 2 bases, with 18 bases left in between. In germline, CDR1 is SQVTM, CDR2 ANQGSEA. CDR3 length: 15 residues. The CDR3 DNA reads as TGCAGCGTGAGAAGGGACCCTACATCCACAGATACGCAGTATTTT. As protein: CSVRRDPTSTDTQYF.

This clonotype has more than one count but fewer than ten. This chain uses TRBV6-2 or TRBV6-3 with TRBJ2-5; tentatively, D is TRBD2 (6 bases). CDR1 is MNHEY and CDR2 is SVGEGT in the germline V gene. V lost 8 bases and J lost 2, with 12 bases in between. This CDR3 spans 13 amino acids. This CDR3 is CASRENRQETQYF. The CDR3 DNA sequence: TGTGCCAGCCGGGAGAACAGACAAGAGACCCAGTACTTC.

This clonotype was counted ten times or more. This chain joins TRBV7-2 and TRBJ2-7; D is unclear. V lost 0 bases to trimming and J lost 3 bases, with 6 bases between them. The CDR3 extends over 13 amino acids. The germline V gene has CDR1 SGHTA and CDR2 FQGNSA. CDR3 DNA: TGTGCCAGCAGCTTAGCAGTTGGCTACGAGCAGTACTTC. Its translation is CASSLAVGYEQYF.

This clonotype was detected many times. The genes are TRBV5-1 and TRBJ2-7; D not resolved. This CDR3 spans 11 amino acids. The V and J ends lost 4 bases and 3 bases respectively, with 5 bases between them. Germline CDR1 SGHRS, CDR2 YFSETQ. The CDR3 DNA reads as TGCGCCAGCAGCGAAGACTACGAGCAGTACTTC. This codes for CASSEDYEQYF. Supplemented by reference TRBV5-1 and TRBJ2-7, the full variable domain reads KAGVTQTPRYLIKTRGQQVTLSCSPISGHRSVSWYQQTPGQGLQFLFEYFSETQRNKGNFPGRFSGRQFSNSRSEMNVSTLELGDSALYLCASSEDYEQYFGPGTRLTVT.

J is TRBJ2-2 and V is TRBV12-3 or TRBV12-4; weak D call: TRBD2 (5 bases). There are 15 residues in the CDR3. V lost 3 bases to trimming and J lost 5 bases, with 13 bases between them. CDR3 sequence reads: CASSFSGFGTGELFF. In DNA, the CDR3 is TGTGCCAGCAGTTTTTCGGGATTTGGGACCGGGGAGCTGTTTTTT.

The chain combines TRBV12-3 or TRBV12-4 with TRBJ1-1; 7 bases are a match to TRBD1. The CDR3 contains 14 residues. V trimming: 3 bases; J trimming: 7 bases; junction bases outside the gene matches: 8. The CDR3 reads CASSLEQGLHEAFF. CDR3 coding DNA: TGTGCCAGCAGTTTGGAACAGGGGTTACATGAAGCTTTCTTT.

This clonotype was seen only a few times. The CDR3 nucleotides are TGTGCCAGCGGGATCCGGGCAGGCGAGCAGTACTTC. The encoded protein is CASGIRAGEQYF. The rearrangement uses TRBV18 and TRBJ2-7; D remains unclear. Per the germline V gene, CDR1 is KGHSH and CDR2 is LQKENI. Trimming cost V 8 bases and J 6 bases, with 14 bases left between them. The CDR3 length is 12 residues.

V gene TRBV12-3 or TRBV12-4 combines with J gene TRBJ1-2, with no clear D. CDR3 size: 14 residues. V dropped 6 bases and J dropped 4 bases, with 15 bases sitting between them. The CDR3 DNA reads as TGTGCCAGCAGCGTAGGGCAAACCAGCTATGGCTACACCTTC. Amino acids: CASSVGQTSYGYTF.